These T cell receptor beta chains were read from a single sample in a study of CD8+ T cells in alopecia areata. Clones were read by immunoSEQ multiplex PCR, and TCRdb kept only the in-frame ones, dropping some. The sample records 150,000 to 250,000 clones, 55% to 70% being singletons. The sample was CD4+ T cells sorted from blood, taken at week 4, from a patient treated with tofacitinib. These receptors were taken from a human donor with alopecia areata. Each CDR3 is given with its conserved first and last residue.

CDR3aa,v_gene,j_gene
CASSTDRGADTQYF,TRBV7-2,TRBJ2-3
CASSEGLAEYNEQFF,TRBV5-1,TRBJ2-1
CASSLQGGGGDTQYF,TRBV5-1,TRBJ2-3
CASSEFGVGGKYDEQYF,TRBV25-1,TRBJ2-7
CASSLATGGAQETQYF,TRBV5-1,TRBJ2-5
CASSAPGTSYGYTF,TRBV4-1,TRBJ1-2
CSAEQGPNTEAFF,TRBV29-1,TRBJ1-1
CAWSPRSGQYF,TRBV30,TRBJ2-7
CASSPADQETQYF,TRBV4-2,TRBJ2-5
CASSLQGARSGANVLTF,TRBV5-1,TRBJ2-6
CATSRDRAGNQPQHF,TRBV15,TRBJ1-5
CAWRIGGTGYQPQHF,TRBV30,TRBJ1-5
CASSLEGAPYGYTF,TRBV5-1,TRBJ1-2
CASSRDRGYNEQFF,TRBV5-1,TRBJ2-1
CATSRISAGSPLHF,TRBV15,TRBJ1-6
CASCKGGRLGETQYF,TRBV2,TRBJ2-5
CASSGEGGYTF,TRBV2,TRBJ1-2
CASSLGPTGYEAFF,TRBV5-5,TRBJ1-1
CASSLWIRRRDYGYTF,TRBV28,TRBJ1-2
CATSRERLTNEKLFF,TRBV15,TRBJ1-4
CATSRDMGQPQHF,TRBV15,TRBJ1-5
CASSSKGGISNSPLHF,TRBV9,TRBJ1-6
CAWSRTRGGYGYTF,TRBV30,TRBJ1-2
CASSLQGYATDTQYF,TRBV5-1,TRBJ2-3
CASSLVGQPQHF,TRBV7-9,TRBJ1-5
CASSPQGVFTEAFF,TRBV5-1,TRBJ1-1
CASSSLAGGLNEQFF,TRBV5-1,TRBJ2-1
CSVGATGELFF,TRBV29-1,TRBJ2-2
CASSVQGGLYYEQYF,TRBV7-6,TRBJ2-7
CASSRGTSEDTQYF,TRBV6-6,TRBJ2-3
CASSLEVYNSPLHF,TRBV11-2,TRBJ1-6
CASSQQRTGDQPQHF,TRBV4-3,TRBJ1-5
CAWSAMARSYNEQFF,TRBV30,TRBJ2-1
CASKRLAGGQDTQYF,TRBV2,TRBJ2-3
CADRDKNTEAFF,TRBV4-1,TRBJ1-1
CASRREGTGYTEAFF,TRBV4-1,TRBJ1-1
CASSPSRENIQYF,TRBV18,TRBJ2-4
CASSQELAGSSEQYF,TRBV4-3,TRBJ2-7
CASSALGSKNIQYF,TRBV9,TRBJ2-4
CAWKRGYTDTQYF,TRBV30,TRBJ2-3
CAISGQYRALNYGYTF,TRBV10-3,TRBJ1-2
CSVQQGASNEQFF,TRBV29-1,TRBJ2-1
CASSIKETQYF,TRBV7-2,TRBJ2-5
CASSFTGVLDEQYF,TRBV5-1,TRBJ2-7
CASSSGTVQETQYF,TRBV7-2,TRBJ2-5
CASSVRTSKETQYF,TRBV9,TRBJ2-5
CASSQGRGTQYF,TRBV6-5,TRBJ2-5
CAWSPLSLRNTEAFF,TRBV30,TRBJ1-1
CATSIHSGGGNNEQFF,TRBV15,TRBJ2-1
CAIMTTGNNNEQFF,TRBV10-3,TRBJ2-1
CASSEARGAQHF,TRBV6-1,TRBJ1-5
CAGRAGGEETQYF,TRBV2,TRBJ2-5
CASSFKQGPSYNSPLHF,TRBV28,TRBJ1-6
CSVLVRGRTDTQYF,TRBV29-1,TRBJ2-3
CASSPGDGTEAFF,TRBV18,TRBJ1-1
CASSPEGTYTDTQYF,TRBV9,TRBJ2-3
CARTYTATLVTLHF,TRBV19,TRBJ1-6
CSADREGETQYF,TRBV29-1,TRBJ2-5
CSVRPGGNYGYTF,TRBV29-1,TRBJ1-2